This T cell receptor beta chain was identified in a study of cytomegalovirus exposure and HLA in healthy donors. Broader study findings: Subsequent analysis found a tendency for first-cohort TCR clusters to co-occur within the 120 validation repertoires. Researchers catalogued 164 TCR beta chains as cytomegalovirus-associated.

The assay was immunoSEQ multiplex PCR, and TCRdb's table has in-frame clones only and misses some. The table lists 150,000 to 250,000 clones, roughly 84% of them singletons. Germline-derived CDR1 and CDR2 are SGHAT and FQDESV (reference sequence). This CDR3 has 15 amino acids. The ends were cut back, 1 base at V and 5 bases at J, with 14 bases in the middle. This clone turned up a few times. Its antigen is not known. The specimen was PBMCs. This chain uses TRBV11-1 with TRBJ2-5; D unclear. The origin of this receptor is a woman in her thirties in good health and CMV-seropositive. CDR3 coding DNA: TGTGCCAGCAGCTTAGAGTCCAGGCAAAGGGAGACCCAGTACTTC. Protein product: CASSLESRQRETQYF. Full variable domain (missing parts from reference TRBV11-1 and TRBJ2-5): EAEVAQSPRYKITEKSQAVAFWCDPISGHATLYWYRQILGQGPELLVQFQDESVVDDSQLPKDRFSAERLKGVDSTLKIQPAELGDSAMYLCASSLESRQRETQYFGPGTRLLVL.